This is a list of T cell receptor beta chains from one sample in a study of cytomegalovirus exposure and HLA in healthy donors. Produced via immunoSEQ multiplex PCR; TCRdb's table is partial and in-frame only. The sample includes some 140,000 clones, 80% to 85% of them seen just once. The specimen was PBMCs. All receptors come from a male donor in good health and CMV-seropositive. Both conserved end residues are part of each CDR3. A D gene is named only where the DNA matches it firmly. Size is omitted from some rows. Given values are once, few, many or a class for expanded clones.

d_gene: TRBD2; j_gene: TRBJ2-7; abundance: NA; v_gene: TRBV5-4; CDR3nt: TGTGCCAGCAGCTTCTCTGGGAGGGCCCACGAGCAGTACTTC; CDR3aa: CASSFSGRAHEQYF
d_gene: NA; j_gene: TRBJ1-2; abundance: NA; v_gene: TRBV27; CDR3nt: TGTGCCAGCAGTCTACTTGGGGGGGGAGAATTTAACTATGGCTACACCTTC; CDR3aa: CASSLLGGGEFNYGYTF
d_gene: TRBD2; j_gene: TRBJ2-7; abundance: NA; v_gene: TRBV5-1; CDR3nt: TGCGCCAGCAGCTTGGTGACTAGCGGGCCGGGCCCGGAGCAGTACTTC; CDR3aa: CASSLVTSGPGPEQYF
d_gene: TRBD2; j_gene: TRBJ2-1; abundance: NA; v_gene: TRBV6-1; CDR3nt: TGTGCCAGCAGTGAAGCGTTGGCGGGGGGCACCCTCCACAATGAGCAGTTCTTC; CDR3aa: CASSEALAGGTLHNEQFF
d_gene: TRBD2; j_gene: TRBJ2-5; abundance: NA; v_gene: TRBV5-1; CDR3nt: TGCGCCAGCAGCCCCCTCGGACTAGCGGGCGCAGTGGGTAAAGAGACCCAGTACTTC; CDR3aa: CASSPLGLAGAVGKETQYF
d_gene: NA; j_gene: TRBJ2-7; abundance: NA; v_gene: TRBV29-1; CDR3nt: TGCAGCGTTGTAGCGGTTGGCACACCGGACGAGCAGTACTTC; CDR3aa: CSVVAVGTPDEQYF
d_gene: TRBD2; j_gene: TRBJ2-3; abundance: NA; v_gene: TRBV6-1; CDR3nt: TGTGCCAGCAGGGGGGGGAGGGCAGACGCAGATACGCAGTATTTT; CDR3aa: CASRGGRADADTQYF
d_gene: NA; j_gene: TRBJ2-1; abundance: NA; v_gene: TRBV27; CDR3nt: TGTGCCAGCAGTACGACTTACAATGAGCAGTTCTTC; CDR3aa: CASSTTYNEQFF
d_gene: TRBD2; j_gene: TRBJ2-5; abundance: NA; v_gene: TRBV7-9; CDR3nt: TGTGCCAGCAGCTTAGCGTTAGCGGGAGAGACCCAGTACTTC; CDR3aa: CASSLALAGETQYF
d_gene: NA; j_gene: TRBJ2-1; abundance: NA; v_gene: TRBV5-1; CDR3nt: TGCGCCAGCAGCTTACGGGACATCGGTGCAAATGAGCAGTTCTTC; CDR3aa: CASSLRDIGANEQFF
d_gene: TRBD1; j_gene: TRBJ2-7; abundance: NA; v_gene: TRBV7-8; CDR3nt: TGTGCCAGCAGCGGACAGGACAGGGCCTACGAGCAGTACTTC; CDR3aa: CASSGQDRAYEQYF
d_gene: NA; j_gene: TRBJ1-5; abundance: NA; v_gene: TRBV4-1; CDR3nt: TGCGCCAGCAGCCAAGTCGCCAGGGTATCGGGTCAGCCCCAGCATTTT; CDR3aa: CASSQVARVSGQPQHF
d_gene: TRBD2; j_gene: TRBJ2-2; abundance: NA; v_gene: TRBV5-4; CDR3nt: TGTGCCAGCAGCCCTCTAGCGGGAGTTTCGGGGGAGCTGTTTTTT; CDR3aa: CASSPLAGVSGELFF
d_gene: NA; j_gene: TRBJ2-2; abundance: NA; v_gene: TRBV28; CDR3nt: TGTGCCAGCAGTTTAGGGGCGGGGTCCGGGGAGCTGTTTTTT; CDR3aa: CASSLGAGSGELFF
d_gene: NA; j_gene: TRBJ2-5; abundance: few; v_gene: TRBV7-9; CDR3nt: TGTGCCAGCAGCTTAACTAGCCTATTCCAAGAGACCCAGTACTTC; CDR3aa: CASSLTSLFQETQYF
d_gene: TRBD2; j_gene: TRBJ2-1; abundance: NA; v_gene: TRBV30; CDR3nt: TGTGCCTGGACAAGCGGGAGTCCCTACAATGAGCAGTTCTTC; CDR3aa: CAWTSGSPYNEQFF
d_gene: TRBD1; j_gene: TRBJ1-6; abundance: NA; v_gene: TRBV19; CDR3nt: TGTGCCAGTCTAGCCGACAGGGACTCACCCCTCCACTTT; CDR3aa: CASLADRDSPLHF
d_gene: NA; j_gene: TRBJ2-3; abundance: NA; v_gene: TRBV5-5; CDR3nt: TGTGCCAGCAGCTTTTACGGGGGTCATACGCAGTATTTT; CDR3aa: CASSFYGGHTQYF
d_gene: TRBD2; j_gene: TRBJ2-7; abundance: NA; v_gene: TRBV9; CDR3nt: TGTGCCAGCAGCGCCGGGGGGGGAGTAGCCTACGAGCAGTACTTC; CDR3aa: CASSAGGGVAYEQYF
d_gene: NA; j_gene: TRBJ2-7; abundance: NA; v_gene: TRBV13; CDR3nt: TGTGCCAGCAGCTTGGATGGGAGCTCCTACGAGCAGTACTTC; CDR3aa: CASSLDGSSYEQYF
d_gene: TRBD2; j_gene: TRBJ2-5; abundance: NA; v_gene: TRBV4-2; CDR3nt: TGTGCCAGCAGCCAAGGGGAGGGGCTAGCGGGGCAAGAGACCCAGTACTTC; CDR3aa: CASSQGEGLAGQETQYF
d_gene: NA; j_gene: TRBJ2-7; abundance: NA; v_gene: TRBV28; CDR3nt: TGTGCCAGCAGTAACAGGGTCGAGCAGTACTTC; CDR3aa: CASSNRVEQYF
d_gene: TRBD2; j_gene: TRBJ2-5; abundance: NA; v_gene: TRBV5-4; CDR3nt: TGTGCCAGCAGCTTGTTTGGCCTAGCGGGAGTGGGAGAAGAGACCCAGTACTTC; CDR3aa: CASSLFGLAGVGEETQYF
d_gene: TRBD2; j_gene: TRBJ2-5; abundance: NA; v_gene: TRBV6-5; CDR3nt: TGTGCCAGCAGGCGGACTAGCGGGGGTGAGACCCAGTACTTC; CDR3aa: CASRRTSGGETQYF
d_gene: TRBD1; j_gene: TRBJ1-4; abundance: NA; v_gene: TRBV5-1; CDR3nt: TGCGCCAGCAGCCCCCGGGACAGGGCGGCGACTAATGAAAAACTGTTTTTT; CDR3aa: CASSPRDRAATNEKLFF
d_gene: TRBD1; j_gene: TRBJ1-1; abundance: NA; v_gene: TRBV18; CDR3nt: TGTGCCAGCTCAAGGACAGGGTCAGGGGGGAACACTGAAGCTTTCTTT; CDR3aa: CASSRTGSGGNTEAFF
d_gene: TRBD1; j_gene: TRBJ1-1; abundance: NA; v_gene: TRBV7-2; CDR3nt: TGTGCCAGCAGGCTGGGACAGGGCTTCCAGAACACTGAAGCTTTCTTT; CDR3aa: CASRLGQGFQNTEAFF
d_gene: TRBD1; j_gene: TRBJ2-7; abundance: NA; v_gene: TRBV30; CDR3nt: TGTGCCTGGAGTGACCCGGACAGGGACGACGAGCAGTACTTC; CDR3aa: CAWSDPDRDDEQYF
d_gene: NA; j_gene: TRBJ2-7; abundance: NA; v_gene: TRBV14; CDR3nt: TGTGCCAGCAGCCAAGTCGGGATCGGACTACATTCCTACGAGCAGTACTTC; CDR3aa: CASSQVGIGLHSYEQYF